The count of the clone carrying this T cell receptor beta chain is one. Authors' analysis steps: Reference gene primers were amplified, and this amplification served to estimate nucleated cell counts. Using immunoSEQ multiplex PCR, the repertoire was profiled, and TCRdb retains in-frame clones only, with some absent. The DNA gave D and trimming, while V, J and clone size come from that table. This table holds a few hundred thousand clones, about 83% found once. The CDR3 is 14 amino acids. V was trimmed by 7 bases and J by 1 base, leaving 11 bases between them. Germline V CDR1 and CDR2: LNHDA, SQIVND (reference sequence). The data originate from a study of blood T cell repertoires in COVID-19. Study as a whole: Specimens from acute and convalescent COVID-19 originated in the United States, Italy and Spain.

The receptor's source is a woman aged 35 to 49 who had recovered from COVID-19. The sequenced sample consisted of peripheral blood. The rearrangement joins TRBV19 to TRBJ1-5; TRBD1 is a possible D gene (6 bases). CDR3 sequence (DNA): TGTGCCAGTACGCTTACAGGGAGCAATCAGCCCCAGCATTTT. It codes for CASTLTGSNQPQHF.